This T cell receptor beta chain derives from a study of monozygotic twins with inflammatory bowel disease. Germline lookup yields CDR1 SGDLS and CDR2 YYNGEE. The CDR3 runs 15 residues. From its re-call of the 5' RACE reads, TCRdb lists each CDR3 protein once, without DNA. The sample holds roughly 200,000 distinct CDR3 sequences. Blood was drawn at around 2.5 ml per donor. The J gene is TRBJ2-3, the V gene TRBV9; TCRdb's D gene call, TRBD1, goes unchecked for lack of DNA. Sequenced input: blood. This TCR was recovered from a human donor with ulcerative colitis or Crohn's disease, or a healthy co-twin of an affected twin (not recorded which). This chain's CDR3 is CASSVEGDFTDTQYF.